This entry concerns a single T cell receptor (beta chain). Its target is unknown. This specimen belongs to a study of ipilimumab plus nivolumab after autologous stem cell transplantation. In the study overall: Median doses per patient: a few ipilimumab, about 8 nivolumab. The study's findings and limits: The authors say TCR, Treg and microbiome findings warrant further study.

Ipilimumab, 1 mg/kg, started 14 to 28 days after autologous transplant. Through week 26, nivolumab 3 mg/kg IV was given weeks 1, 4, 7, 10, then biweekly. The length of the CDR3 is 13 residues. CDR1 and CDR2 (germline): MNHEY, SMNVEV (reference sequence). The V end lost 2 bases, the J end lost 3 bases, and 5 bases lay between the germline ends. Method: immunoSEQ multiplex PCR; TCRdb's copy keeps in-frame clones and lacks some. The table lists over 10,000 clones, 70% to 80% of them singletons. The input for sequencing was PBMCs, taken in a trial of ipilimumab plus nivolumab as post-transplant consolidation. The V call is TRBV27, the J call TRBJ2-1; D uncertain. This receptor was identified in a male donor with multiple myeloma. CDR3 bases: TGTGCCAGCAGTTTAACGGACTACAATGAGCAGTTCTTC. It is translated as CASSLTDYNEQFF.